The 23 T cell receptor beta chains presented below share a single source sample, sequenced in a study of Ad26.COV2.S vaccination and SARS-CoV-2 variants. Sequenced by immunoSEQ multiplex PCR; TCRdb stores in-frame clones only, minus some. Here the sample spans roughly 500,000 clones, approximately 90% being singletons. Treatment meaning: some 20 received Ad26.COV2.S at low or high dose, single or two shots; roughly 5 received placebo; per-sample allocation not given. Sampling took place 63 days after the first vaccine or placebo injection. This sample comprised peripheral blood, obtained in a trial of Ad26.COV2.S vaccine versus placebo. The receptor set was obtained from a person between 18 and 60 years old who received the Ad26.COV2.S COVID-19 vaccine or a placebo.

The chain links TRBV29-1 to TRBJ1-4; D is perhaps TRBD1 (6 bases). The CDR3 sequence is 15 residues long. Germline V lookup: CDR1 SQVTM, CDR2 ANQGSEA. V lost 4 bases and J 0 bases, leaving 12 bases between the germline ends. CDR3 sequence (DNA): TGCAGCGTTGGGGGGGCCGGGGCAACTAATGAAAAACTGTTTTTT. The encoded protein is CSVGGAGATNEKLFF.

This clone occurred once. CDR3 bases: TGTGCCAGCAGCCTAGGCATGGGGAGCACAGATACGCAGTATTTT. Protein: CASSLGMGSTDTQYF. The rearrangement joins TRBV9 to TRBJ2-3; D gene ambiguous. V lost 4 bases, J lost 0 bases, and 12 bases lay in between. Germline assignment: CDR1 SGDLS and CDR2 YYNGEE. The CDR3 extends over 15 amino acids.

The rearrangement links TRBV9 to TRBJ1-1; 7 bases are a match to TRBD1. The V and J ends lost 0 bases and 4 bases, in that order; junction bases with no gene match: 9. This CDR3 region has 16 residues. The V gene's germline CDR1 is SGDLS and CDR2 YYNGEE. The CDR3 here is CASSVATTGIGTEAFF. The CDR3 DNA sequence: TGTGCCAGCAGCGTAGCTACGACAGGGATTGGCACTGAAGCTTTCTTT.

The chain employs TRBV14 and TRBJ2-3, with 10 bases matching TRBD2. The CDR3 extends over 15 amino acids. Germline trimming cut 3 bases from V and 4 bases from J; bases unmatched to any gene: 4. Germline CDR1 is SGHDN and CDR2 is FVKESK. The CDR3 is CASSHKLAGADTQYF. DNA for the CDR3: TGTGCCAGCAGCCATAAGCTAGCGGGAGCAGATACGCAGTATTTT.

The CDR3 DNA is TGTGCCACCAGCAGAGGGGTGGCTAGCGGGAGGACTGAGACCCAGTACTTC. Its translation: CATSRGVASGRTETQYF. The genes are TRBV15 and TRBJ2-5; 11 bases agree with TRBD2. The trim removed 1 base at V and 5 bases at J, leaving 9 bases unmatched. Germline CDR1 reads LNHNV; CDR2 reads YYDKDF (reference sequence). The CDR3 extends over 17 amino acids. Using reference TRBV15 and TRBJ2-5 for the parts outside the CDR3, the full variable domain is DAMVIQNPRYQVTQFGKPVTLSCSQTLNHNVMYWYQQKSSQAPKLLFHYYDKDFNNEADTPDNFQSRRPNTSFCFLDIRSPGLGDTAMYLCATSRGVASGRTETQYFGPGTRLLVL.

This rearrangement joins TRBV9 to TRBJ2-3; D is ambiguous. The germline CDR1 and CDR2 sequences are SGDLS and YYNGEE. V lost 4 bases and J 2 bases, leaving 8 bases between the germline ends. The CDR3 totals 13 residues. CDR3 DNA: TGTGCCAGCAGCCCCTCCCCCACAGATACGCAGTATTTT. As protein: CASSPSPTDTQYF.

The chain uses TRBV27 and TRBJ1-4, with D uncertain. Germline CDR1 and CDR2: MNHEY and SMNVEV (reference sequence). The V gene lost 5 bases and the J gene lost 9 bases, with 19 bases spanning the gap. The CDR3 runs 15 residues. CDR3 in amino acids: CASSPGPTQPQKLFF. The CDR3 bases are TGTGCCAGCAGTCCCGGCCCTACGCAGCCGCAAAAACTGTTTTTT.

The V gene is TRBV4-3, the J gene TRBJ2-2; TRBD2 might be the D (6 bases). V lost 4 bases and J 5 bases, leaving 17 bases between the germline ends. The CDR3 totals 16 residues. The germline V gene encodes CDR1 LGHNA and CDR2 YSLEER. In DNA, the CDR3 is TGCGCCAGCAGCCCGACCGGAGGGTCGGCGACCGGGGAGCTGTTTTTT. It yields the protein CASSPTGGSATGELFF.

J is TRBJ2-2 and V is TRBV6-2 or TRBV6-3, with 14 bases lining up with TRBD2. The CDR3 spans 18 residues. J gave up 4 bases and V 5 bases, and 9 bases lay outside the gene matches. The germline V gene encodes CDR1 MNHEY and CDR2 SVGEGT. The CDR3 nucleotides are TGTGCCAGCAGTCCGGGACTAGCGGGAGTACGGGGCACCGGGGAGCTGTTTTTT. This encodes CASSPGLAGVRGTGELFF.

The chain couples TRBV7-6 to TRBJ2-5; D is possibly TRBD1 (5 bases). V lost 2 bases and J lost 2, with 12 bases in between. The V gene's germline CDR1 is SGHVS and CDR2 FNYEAQ. This CDR3 region has 15 residues. CDR3 nucleotide sequence: TGTGCCAGCAGCTTATTGGGCAGGACACAAGAGACCCAGTACTTC. As protein: CASSLLGRTQETQYF.

The V gene is TRBV11-3, the J gene TRBJ2-1, with D possibly called TRBD1 or TRBD2 (5 bases each). Trimming left V 1 base short and J 2 bases short, with 15 bases between. CDR1 SGHNT and CDR2 YENEEA come from the germline V gene. CDR3 size: 17 residues. The CDR3 coding sequence is TGTGCCAGCAGCTTAGGGCCCGGGACCCAACCCTACAATGAGCAGTTCTTC. It encodes CASSLGPGTQPYNEQFF.

V usage is TRBV19 and J usage is TRBJ1-5; D possibly corresponds to TRBD1 (5 bases). The germline V gene has CDR1 LNHDA and CDR2 SQIVND (reference sequence). This CDR3 contains 15 residues. The V end was cut by 4 bases, the J end by 0 bases, with 10 bases between. The DNA for the CDR3 is TGTGCCAGTAGTACGACAGCCGTTAGCAATCAGCCCCAGCATTTT. Its protein product is CASSTTAVSNQPQHF.

As to this clone: At the DNA level, this CDR3 is encoded by other sequences in the same sample as well. This rearrangement joins TRBV30 to TRBJ1-1, with no clear D. V lost 0 bases to trimming and J lost 1 base, with 6 bases between them. CDR1 GTSNPN and CDR2 SVGIG come from the germline V gene (reference sequence). This CDR3 has 13 residues. The CDR3 sequence: CAWSVQANTEAFF. The CDR3 nucleotides read TGTGCCTGGAGTGTTCAGGCGAACACTGAAGCTTTCTTT.

The rearrangement joins TRBV7-8 to TRBJ2-7; 13 bases are shared with TRBD2. The germline V gene has CDR1 SGHVS and CDR2 FQNEAQ. Trimming cost V 0 bases and J 3 bases; bases outside gene matches: 2. The CDR3 spans 16 residues. CDR3 sequence reads: CASSLAGLAGYYEQYF. The CDR3 DNA reads as TGTGCCAGCAGCTTAGCGGGACTAGCGGGATACTACGAGCAGTACTTC.

The chain combines TRBV9 with TRBJ2-7; perhaps TRBD2 as D (6 bases). V was pared by 0 bases and J by 5 bases, with 12 bases between. CDR1 and CDR2 from the germline V gene are SGDLS and YYNGEE. The CDR3 extends over 14 amino acids. In nucleotides, the CDR3 is TGTGCCAGCAGCGTAGAGACTAGTCCCCACGAGCAGTACTTC. Its translation is CASSVETSPHEQYF.

There are a few counts of this clone. V and J are TRBV4-3 and TRBJ1-1; D remains ambiguous. Trimming left V 1 base short and J 3 bases short, with 3 bases between. CDR1 and CDR2 from the germline V gene are LGHNA and YSLEER. The CDR3 has 12 residues. The CDR3 reads CASSQGYTEAFF. DNA for the CDR3: TGCGCCAGCAGCCAAGGTTACACTGAAGCTTTCTTT.

This clone was seen a handful of times. The V gene is TRBV16, the J gene TRBJ1-2; D might be TRBD1 (6 bases). Germline V gene data show CDR1 as KGHSY and CDR2 as FQNENV. This CDR3 spans 13 amino acids. V lost 6 bases and J 8 bases, leaving 16 bases between the germline ends. Here the CDR3 reads CASRSMGAGGYTF. As DNA, the CDR3 is TGTGCCAGCAGATCAATGGGGGCTGGCGGCTACACCTTC.

This clone was found once. The chain couples TRBV4-1 to TRBJ2-4, with D possibly matching TRBD2 (6 bases). From germline, CDR1 is MGHRA and CDR2 YSYEKL. V lost 3 bases, J lost 7 bases, and 13 bases lay in between. The CDR3 consists of 14 residues. The CDR3 loop is CASSQGTFENIQYF. CDR3 nucleotides: TGCGCCAGCAGCCAGGGGACTTTCGAGAACATTCAGTACTTC.

The rearrangement uses TRBV18 and TRBJ1-1; no definite D call. Germline V lookup: CDR1 KGHSH, CDR2 LQKENI. The CDR3 consists of 13 residues. Trimming removed 3 bases at V and 4 bases at J, with 9 bases between. CDR3 nucleotides: TGTGCCAGCTCACCGGTCAGTGTCACTGAAGCTTTCTTT. This encodes CASSPVSVTEAFF.

This clone was counted once. The gene calls are TRBV10-3 and TRBJ2-2, with TRBD2 matching 14 bases. CDR3 length: 17 residues. Looked up from germline, CDR1 is ENHRY and CDR2 is SYGVKD. Unmatched junction bases numbered 8, after V lost 6 bases and J lost 5 bases. The CDR3 DNA sequence: TGTGCCATCAGGGGGACTAGCGGGAGATCCGGGACCGGGGAGCTGTTTTTT. Translated, it gives CAIRGTSGRSGTGELFF.

This clone came up a few times. The gene calls are TRBV7-3 and TRBJ2-7; D could derive from TRBD1 or TRBD2 (5 bases each). Germline lookup yields CDR1 SGHTA and CDR2 FQGTGA. The germline V and J ends were trimmed by 2 bases and 7 bases, with 12 bases remaining between them. This CDR3 has 13 residues. CDR3 in amino acids: CASSLAQRGEQYF. Here the CDR3 DNA reads TGTGCCAGCAGCTTAGCGCAGAGGGGTGAGCAGTACTTC.

The chain joins TRBV6-2 or TRBV6-3 to TRBJ2-5; the match to TRBD2 covers 10 bases. V trimming: 6 bases; J trimming: 4 bases; junction bases outside the gene matches: 8. Germline assignment: CDR1 MNHEY and CDR2 SVGEGT. The CDR3 runs to 15 residues. The CDR3 region is CASRPSGSFSETQYF. The CDR3 DNA reads as TGTGCCAGCAGGCCTAGCGGGAGCTTCTCAGAGACCCAGTACTTC.

This sequence joins TRBV5-6 and TRBJ1-2; D perhaps matches TRBD1 (5 bases). The V end lost 4 bases, the J end lost 4 bases, and 14 bases lay between the germline ends. There are 14 residues in the CDR3. Germline loops: CDR1 SGHDT, CDR2 YYEEEE. CDR3 nucleotides: TGTGCCAGCAGCCAGGGCCCCGGCTTCTATGGCTACACCTTC. Translation: CASSQGPGFYGYTF.